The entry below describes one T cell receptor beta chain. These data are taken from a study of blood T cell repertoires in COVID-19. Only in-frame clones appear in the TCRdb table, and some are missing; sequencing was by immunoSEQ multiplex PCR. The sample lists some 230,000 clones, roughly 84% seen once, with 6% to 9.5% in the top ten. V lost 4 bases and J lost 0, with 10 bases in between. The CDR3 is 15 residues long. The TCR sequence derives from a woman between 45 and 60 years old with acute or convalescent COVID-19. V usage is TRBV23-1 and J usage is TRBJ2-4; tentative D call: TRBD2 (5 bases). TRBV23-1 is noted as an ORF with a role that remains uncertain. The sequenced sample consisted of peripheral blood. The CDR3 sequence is CASSRRGIAKNIQYF. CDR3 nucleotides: TGCGCCAGCAGTCGTCGGGGAATAGCCAAAAACATTCAGTACTTC.